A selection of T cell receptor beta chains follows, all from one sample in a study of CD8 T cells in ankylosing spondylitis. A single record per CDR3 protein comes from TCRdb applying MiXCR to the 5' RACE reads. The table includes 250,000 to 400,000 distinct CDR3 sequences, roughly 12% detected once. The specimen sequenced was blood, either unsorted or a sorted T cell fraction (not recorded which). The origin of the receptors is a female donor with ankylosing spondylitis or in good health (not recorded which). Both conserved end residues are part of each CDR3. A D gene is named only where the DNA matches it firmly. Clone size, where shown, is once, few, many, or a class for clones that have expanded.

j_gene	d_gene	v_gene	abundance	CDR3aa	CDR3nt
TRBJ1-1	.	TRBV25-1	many	CASSGGRLTHTEAFF	TGTGCCAGCAGTGGGGGAAGACTCACTCACACTGAAGCTTTCTTT
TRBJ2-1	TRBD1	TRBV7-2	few	CASSRTGSPGNEQFF	TGTGCCAGCAGCCGGACAGGGAGTCCGGGCAATGAGCAGTTCTTC
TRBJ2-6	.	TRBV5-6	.	CASSYDGANVLTF	TGTGCCAGCAGCTATGACGGGGCCAACGTCCTGACTTTC
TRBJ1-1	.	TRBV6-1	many	CVQHRGFGTEAFF	TGTGTCCAGCACCGAGGTTTCGGCACTGAAGCTTTCTTT
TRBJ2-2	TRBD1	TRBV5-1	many	CASSLAKSDRNYTGELFF	TGCGCCAGCAGCTTGGCCAAGTCGGACAGGAACTACACCGGGGAGCTGTTTTTT
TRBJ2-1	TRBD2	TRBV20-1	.	CSADGLAGGFSEQFF	TGCAGTGCTGACGGACTAGCGGGGGGGTTTAGTGAGCAGTTCTTC
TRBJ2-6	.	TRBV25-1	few	CASSALTHSGANVLTF	TGTGCCAGCAGTGCCCTTACGCACTCTGGGGCCAACGTCCTGACTTTC
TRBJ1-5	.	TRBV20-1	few	CSGWASNQPQHF	TGCAGTGGTTGGGCCTCCAATCAGCCCCAGCATTTT
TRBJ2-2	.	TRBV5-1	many	CASIPTSNTGELFF	TGCGCCAGCATCCCAACGAGTAACACCGGGGAGCTGTTTTTT
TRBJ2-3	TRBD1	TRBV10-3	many	CAITRGTTDTQYF	TGTGCCATCACCAGGGGGACCACAGATACGCAGTATTTT
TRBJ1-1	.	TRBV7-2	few	CASSPAVMNTEAFF	TGTGCCAGCAGCCCAGCAGTCATGAACACTGAAGCTTTCTTT
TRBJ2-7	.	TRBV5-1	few	CASSSGTGRISEQYF	TGCGCCAGCAGCTCCGGGACGGGGCGAATCTCCGAGCAGTACTTC
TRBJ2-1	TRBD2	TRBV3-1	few	CASSLSLALAGGKNEQFF	TGTGCCAGCAGCCTCAGCTTGGCACTAGCGGGGGGGAAGAATGAGCAGTTCTTC
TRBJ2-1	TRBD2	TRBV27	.	CASSWGTSGSGEQFF	TGTGCCAGCAGTTGGGGGACTAGCGGGAGCGGGGAGCAGTTCTTC
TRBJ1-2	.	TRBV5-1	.	CASSLVTVGYGYTF	TGCGCCAGCAGCTTGGTGACGGTTGGCTATGGCTACACCTTC
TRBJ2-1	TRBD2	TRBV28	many	CASRLAGTYNEQFF	TGTGCCAGCAGATTAGCGGGAACTTACAATGAGCAGTTCTTC
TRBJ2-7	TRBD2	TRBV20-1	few	CSARPPGTSVTYEQYF	TGCAGTGCTAGACCCCCTGGGACTAGTGTTACCTACGAGCAGTACTTC
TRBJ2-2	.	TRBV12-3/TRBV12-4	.	CASSSGPTGELFF	TGTGCCAGCAGTTCGGGGCCTACCGGGGAGCTGTTTTTT
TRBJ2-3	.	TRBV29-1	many	CSVEVGSTDTQYF	TGCAGCGTTGAAGTGGGCTCCACAGATACGCAGTATTTT
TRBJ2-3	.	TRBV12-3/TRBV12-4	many	CASTPFGAGPSTDTQYF	TGTGCCAGCACCCCCTTCGGTGCCGGGCCGAGCACAGATACGCAGTATTTT
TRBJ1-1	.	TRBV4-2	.	CASSQVPGLSGTEAFF	TGTGCCAGCAGCCAAGTCCCAGGGCTTTCGGGCACTGAAGCTTTCTTT
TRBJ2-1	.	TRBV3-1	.	CASENKVGLTYNEQFF	TGTGCCAGCGAAAACAAGGTAGGGCTTACCTACAATGAGCAGTTCTTC
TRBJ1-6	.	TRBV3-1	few	CASSQGQTDSPLHF	TGTGCCAGCAGCCAAGGACAGACCGATTCACCCCTCCACTTT
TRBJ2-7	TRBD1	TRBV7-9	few	CASSFRTGGDYEQYF	TGTGCCAGCAGCTTTAGAACAGGGGGAGACTACGAGCAGTACTTC
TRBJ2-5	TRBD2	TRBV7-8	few	CASRITGGAKETQYF	TGTGCCAGCAGGATTACCGGGGGGGCCAAAGAGACCCAGTACTTC
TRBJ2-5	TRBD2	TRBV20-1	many	CSVSSGGQFQTQYF	TGCAGTGTTTCTAGCGGGGGCCAGTTTCAGACCCAGTACTTC
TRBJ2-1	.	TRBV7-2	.	CASSLEGTPYNEQFF	TGTGCCAGCAGCTTAGAAGGGACACCGTACAATGAGCAGTTCTTC
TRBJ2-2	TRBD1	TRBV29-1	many	CSVSPGQATGELFF	TGCAGCGTTTCCCCGGGACAGGCTACCGGGGAGCTGTTTTTT
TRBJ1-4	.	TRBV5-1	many	CASRSGIGEKLFF	TGCGCCAGCAGGTCCGGGATCGGTGAAAAACTGTTTTTT
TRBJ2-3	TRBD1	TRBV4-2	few	CASSRSGQGAKGTDTQYF	TGTGCCAGCAGCCGGTCCGGACAGGGGGCCAAGGGCACAGATACGCAGTATTTT
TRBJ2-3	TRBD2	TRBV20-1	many	CSARAGTTSTDTQYF	TGCAGTGCTAGAGCTGGGACTACTAGCACAGATACGCAGTATTTT
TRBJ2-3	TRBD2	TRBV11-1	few	CASSLYVLAGGRVRSTDTQYF	TGTGCCAGCAGCTTATATGTTCTAGCGGGGGGCCGCGTACGAAGCACAGATACGCAGTATTTT
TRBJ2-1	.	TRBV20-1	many	CSASRPGLAGEQFF	TGCAGTGCTAGTCGCCCTGGGCTAGCCGGGGAGCAGTTCTTC
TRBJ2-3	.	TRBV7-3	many	CASSSHSTDTQYF	TGTGCCAGCAGCTCTCACAGCACAGATACGCAGTATTTT
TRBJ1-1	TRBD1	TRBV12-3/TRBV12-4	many	CASRADRVREAFF	TGTGCCAGCAGGGCGGACAGGGTCAGGGAGGCTTTCTTT
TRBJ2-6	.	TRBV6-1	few	CASSEDSSGANVLTF	TGTGCCAGCAGTGAGGACAGCTCTGGGGCCAACGTCCTGACTTTC
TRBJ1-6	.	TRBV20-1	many	CSARARFVQTGTFNSPLHF	TGCAGTGCTAGGGCCCGATTCGTCCAGACAGGAACTTTCAATTCACCCCTCCACTTT
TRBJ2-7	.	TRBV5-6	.	CASSSPRGGGEQYF	TGTGCCAGCAGTTCACCTAGGGGTGGTGGAGAGCAGTACTTC
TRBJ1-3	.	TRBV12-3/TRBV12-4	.	CASSPGSPGNTIYF	TGTGCCAGCAGCCCAGGGTCCCCTGGAAACACCATATATTTT
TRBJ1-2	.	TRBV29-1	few	CSVRQERGYGYTF	TGCAGCGTGAGACAGGAGAGAGGCTATGGCTACACCTTC
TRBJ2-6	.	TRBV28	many	CASSLTGANVLTF	TGCGCCAGCAGCTTGACCGGGGCCAACGTCCTGACTTTC
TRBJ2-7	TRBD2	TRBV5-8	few	CASSLVGGSHEQYF	TGTGCCAGCAGCTTGGTGGGGGGGTCGCACGAGCAGTACTTC
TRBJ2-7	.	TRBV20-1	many	CSAREGTWTYEQYF	TGCAGTGCTAGAGAAGGGACTTGGACCTACGAGCAGTACTTC
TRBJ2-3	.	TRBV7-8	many	CASSRTQVTDTQYF	TGTGCCAGCAGTCGTACACAAGTCACAGATACGCAGTATTTT
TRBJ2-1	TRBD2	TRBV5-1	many	CASSRGLADHNEQFF	TGCGCCAGCAGCCGGGGACTAGCAGACCACAATGAGCAGTTCTTC
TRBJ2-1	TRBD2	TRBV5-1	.	CASSRRVGGGSDEQFF	TGCGCCAGCAGCCGTAGGGTGGGCGGGGGGTCCGATGAGCAGTTCTTC
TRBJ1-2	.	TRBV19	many	CASSMLGDYGYTF	TGTGCCAGTAGTATGCTAGGGGACTATGGCTACACCTTC
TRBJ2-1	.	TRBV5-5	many	CASSPRGSYQSSYNEQFF	TGTGCCAGCAGTCCACGTGGCAGCTACCAGAGCTCCTACAATGAGCAGTTCTTC
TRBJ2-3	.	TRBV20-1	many	CSARILAPDTQYF	TGCAGTGCTAGGATACTAGCTCCAGATACGCAGTATTTT
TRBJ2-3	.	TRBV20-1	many	CSAPLPGGYSTDTQYF	TGCAGTGCTCCCCTACCAGGCGGTTATAGCACAGATACGCAGTATTTT
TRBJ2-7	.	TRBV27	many	CASRVGRHEQYF	TGTGCCAGCAGGGTGGGGAGGCACGAGCAGTACTTC
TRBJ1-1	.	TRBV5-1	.	CASGVVGMNTEAFF	TGCGCCAGCGGCGTGGTGGGGATGAACACTGAAGCTTTCTTT
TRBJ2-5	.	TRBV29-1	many	CSVVTVSETQYF	TGCAGCGTTGTGACCGTATCCGAGACCCAGTACTTC
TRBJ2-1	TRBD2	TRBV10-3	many	CAISDYQREGRNEQFF	TGTGCCATCAGTGACTACCAGCGGGAGGGCCGAAATGAGCAGTTCTTC
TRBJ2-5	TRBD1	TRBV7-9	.	CASSSGTVQETQYF	TGTGCCAGCAGCTCTGGGACAGTTCAAGAGACCCAGTACTTC
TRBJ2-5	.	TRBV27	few	CASSPGRISETQYF	TGTGCCAGCTCCCCGGGGAGGATCTCGGAGACCCAGTACTTC
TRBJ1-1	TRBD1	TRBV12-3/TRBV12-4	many	CASSQARQGSGAFF	TGTGCCAGCAGCCAAGCTCGACAGGGTTCAGGAGCTTTCTTT
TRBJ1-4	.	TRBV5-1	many	CASSLGPGANEKLFF	TGCGCCAGCAGCTTGGGGCCAGGAGCGAATGAAAAACTGTTTTTT